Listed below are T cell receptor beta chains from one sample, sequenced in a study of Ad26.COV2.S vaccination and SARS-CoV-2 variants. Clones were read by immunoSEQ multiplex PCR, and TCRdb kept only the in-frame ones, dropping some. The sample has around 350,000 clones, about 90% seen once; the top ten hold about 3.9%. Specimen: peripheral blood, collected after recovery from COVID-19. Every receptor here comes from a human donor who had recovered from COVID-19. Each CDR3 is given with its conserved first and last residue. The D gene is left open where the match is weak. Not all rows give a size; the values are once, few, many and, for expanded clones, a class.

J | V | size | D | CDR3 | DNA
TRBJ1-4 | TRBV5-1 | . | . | CASSLGSQSNEKLFF | TGCGCCAGCAGCTTGGGTAGTCAGTCTAACGAAAAACTGTTTTTT
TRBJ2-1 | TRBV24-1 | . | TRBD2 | CATSGAGGPTDEQFF | TGTGCCACCAGTGGGGCGGGGGGGCCTACCGATGAGCAGTTCTTC
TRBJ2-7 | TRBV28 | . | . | CASSLKGLMGEQYF | TGTGCCAGCAGTTTGAAGGGGCTAATGGGTGAGCAGTACTTC
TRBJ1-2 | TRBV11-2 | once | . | CASSFGNTVGGYTF | TGTGCCAGCAGCTTTGGCAACACGGTCGGCGGCTACACCTTC
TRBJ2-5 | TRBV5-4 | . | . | CASSFYSGLGTKRETQYF | TGTGCCAGCAGCTTTTATTCCGGACTTGGAACGAAGAGAGAGACCCAGTACTTC
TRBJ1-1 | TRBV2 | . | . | CASKRTLDRGTEAFF | TGTGCCAGCAAGAGGACACTAGACCGGGGCACTGAAGCTTTCTTT
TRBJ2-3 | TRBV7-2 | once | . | CASSPGPSTDTQYF | TGTGCCAGCAGCCCCGGCCCTAGCACAGATACGCAGTATTTT
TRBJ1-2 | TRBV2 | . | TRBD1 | CASSGQGIGGYTF | TGTGCCAGCAGTGGACAGGGTATTGGTGGCTACACCTTC
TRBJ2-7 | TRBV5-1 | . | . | CASRASAGNYEQYF | TGCGCCAGCAGAGCTTCGGCCGGCAACTACGAGCAGTACTTC
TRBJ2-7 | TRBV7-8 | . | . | CASSLARGPNYEQYF | TGTGCCAGCAGCTTAGCTCGCGGACCAAATTACGAGCAGTACTTC
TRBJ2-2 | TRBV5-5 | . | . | CASSFRRPSTGELFF | TGTGCCAGCAGCTTTAGGCGACCTAGTACCGGGGAGCTGTTTTTT
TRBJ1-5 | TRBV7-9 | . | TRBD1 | CASSPGTGSNQPQHF | TGTGCCAGCAGCCCCGGGACAGGGTCCAATCAGCCCCAGCATTTT
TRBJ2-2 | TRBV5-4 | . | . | CASSLGGTNTGELFF | TGTGCCAGCAGCTTGGGTGGGACTAACACCGGGGAGCTGTTTTTT
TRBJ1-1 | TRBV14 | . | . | CASSQVYGGTEAFF | TGTGCCAGCAGCCAAGTTTACGGAGGGACTGAAGCTTTCTTT
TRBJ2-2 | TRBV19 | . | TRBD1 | CASRSGTGFGTGELFF | TGTGCCAGTAGATCCGGGACAGGGTTTGGCACCGGGGAGCTGTTTTTT
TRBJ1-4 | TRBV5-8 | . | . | CASSSGVGAREKLFF | TGTGCCAGCAGTTCCGGAGTGGGGGCAAGGGAAAAACTGTTTTTT
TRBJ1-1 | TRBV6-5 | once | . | CAHGEADVGTEAFF | TGTGCTCACGGTGAAGCGGATGTGGGCACTGAAGCTTTCTTT